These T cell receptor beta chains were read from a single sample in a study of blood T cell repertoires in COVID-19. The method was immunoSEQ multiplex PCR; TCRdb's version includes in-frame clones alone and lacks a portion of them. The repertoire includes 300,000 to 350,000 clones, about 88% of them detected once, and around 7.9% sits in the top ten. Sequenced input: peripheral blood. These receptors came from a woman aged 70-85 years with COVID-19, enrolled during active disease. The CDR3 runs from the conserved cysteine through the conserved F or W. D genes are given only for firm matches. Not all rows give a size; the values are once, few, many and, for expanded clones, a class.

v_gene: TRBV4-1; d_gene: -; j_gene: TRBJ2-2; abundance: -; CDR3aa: CASRRVRNTGELFF; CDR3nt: TGCGCCAGCAGGAGGGTCAGAAACACCGGGGAGCTGTTTTTT
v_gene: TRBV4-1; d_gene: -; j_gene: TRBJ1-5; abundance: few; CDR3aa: CASSQEWGQRQPQHF; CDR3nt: TGCGCCAGCAGCCAAGAGTGGGGACAACGGCAGCCCCAGCATTTT
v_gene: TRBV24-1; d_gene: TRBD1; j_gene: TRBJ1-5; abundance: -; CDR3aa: CATGDREDQPQHF; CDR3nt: TGTGCCACCGGAGACAGGGAGGATCAGCCCCAGCATTTT
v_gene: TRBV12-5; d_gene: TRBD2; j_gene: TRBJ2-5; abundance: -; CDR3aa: CASGLFRLAGRQETQYF; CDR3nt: TGTGCTAGTGGTTTGTTTCGACTAGCGGGCCGCCAAGAGACCCAGTACTTC
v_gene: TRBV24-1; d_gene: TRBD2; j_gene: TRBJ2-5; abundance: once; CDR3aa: CATSGQTSGEETQYF; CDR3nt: TGTGCCACCAGTGGCCAGACTAGCGGGGAAGAGACCCAGTACTTC
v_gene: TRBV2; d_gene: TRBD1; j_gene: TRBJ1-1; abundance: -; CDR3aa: CASRGDRIEAFF; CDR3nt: TGTGCCAGCAGGGGGGACAGGATAGAAGCTTTCTTT
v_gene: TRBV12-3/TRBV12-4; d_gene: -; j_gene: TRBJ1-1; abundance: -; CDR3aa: CASRPGPNTEAFF; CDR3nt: TGTGCCAGCAGACCAGGGCCGAACACTGAAGCTTTCTTT
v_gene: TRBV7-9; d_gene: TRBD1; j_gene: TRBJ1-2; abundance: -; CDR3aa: CASSEITGGGGYGYTF; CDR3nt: TGTGCCAGCAGCGAAATAACAGGGGGCGGCGGCTATGGCTACACCTTC
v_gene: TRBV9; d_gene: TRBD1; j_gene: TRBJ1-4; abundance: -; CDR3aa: CASSVGTGGLNEKLFF; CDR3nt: TGTGCCAGCAGCGTGGGGACAGGGGGGCTTAATGAAAAACTGTTTTTT
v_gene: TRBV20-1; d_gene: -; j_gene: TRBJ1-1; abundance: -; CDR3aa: CSAREDGRAFF; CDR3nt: TGCAGTGCTAGAGAAGACGGGAGAGCTTTCTTT
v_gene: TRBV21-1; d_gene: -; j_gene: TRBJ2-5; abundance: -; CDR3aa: CASSKAGTGVQETQYF; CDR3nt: TGTGCCAGCAGCAAAGCTGGGACAGGTGTCCAAGAGACCCAGTACTTC
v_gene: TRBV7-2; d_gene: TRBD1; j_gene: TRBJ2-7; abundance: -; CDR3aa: CASSLDARGSYEQYF; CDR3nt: TGTGCCAGCAGCTTAGATGCCAGGGGGAGCTACGAGCAGTACTTC
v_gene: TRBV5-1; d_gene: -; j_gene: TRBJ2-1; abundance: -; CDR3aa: CASSLGQGTTNEQFF; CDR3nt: TGCGCCAGCAGCTTGGGTCAGGGTACCACAAATGAGCAGTTCTTC
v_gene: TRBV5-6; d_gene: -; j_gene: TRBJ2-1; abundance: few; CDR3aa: CASSQQGNRANEQFF; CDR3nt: TGTGCCAGCAGCCAACAGGGTAACCGCGCCAATGAGCAGTTCTTC
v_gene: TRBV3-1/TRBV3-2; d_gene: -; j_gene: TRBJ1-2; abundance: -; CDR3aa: CASNWGVQANYGYTF; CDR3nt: TGTGCCAGCAACTGGGGGGTACAGGCGAACTATGGCTACACCTTC
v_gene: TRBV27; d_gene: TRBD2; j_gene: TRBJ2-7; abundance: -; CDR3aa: CASKVGFSLAFEQYF; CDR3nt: TGTGCCAGCAAGGTCGGATTCTCACTAGCGTTCGAGCAGTACTTC
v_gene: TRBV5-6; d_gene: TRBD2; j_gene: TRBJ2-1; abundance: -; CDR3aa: CASSWTSGGAGFNEQFF; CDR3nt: TGTGCCAGCAGCTGGACTAGCGGGGGGGCCGGCTTCAATGAGCAGTTCTTC
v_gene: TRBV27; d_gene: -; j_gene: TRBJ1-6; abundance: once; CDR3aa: CASSLKQPLSYNSPLHF; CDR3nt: TGTGCCAGCAGTTTAAAACAGCCCCTCTCCTATAATTCACCCCTCCACTTT
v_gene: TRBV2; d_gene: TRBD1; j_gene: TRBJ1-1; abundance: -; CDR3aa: CAIPGQGAKEAFF; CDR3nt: TGTGCTATTCCGGGACAGGGGGCAAAAGAAGCTTTCTTT
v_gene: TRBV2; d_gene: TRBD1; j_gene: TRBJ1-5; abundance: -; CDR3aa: CASRDREGNQPQHF; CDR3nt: TGTGCCAGCAGGGACAGGGAGGGGAATCAGCCCCAGCATTTT
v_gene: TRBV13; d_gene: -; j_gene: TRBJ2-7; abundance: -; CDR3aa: CASSQGSNPYEQYF; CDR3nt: TGTGCCAGCAGCCAGGGATCTAATCCCTACGAGCAGTACTTC
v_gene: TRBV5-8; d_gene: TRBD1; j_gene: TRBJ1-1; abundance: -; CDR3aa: CASSLVQGATEAFF; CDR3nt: TGTGCCAGCAGCTTGGTTCAGGGGGCCACTGAAGCTTTCTTT
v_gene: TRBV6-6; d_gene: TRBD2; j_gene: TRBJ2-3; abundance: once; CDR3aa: CASSRLAGARDTQYF; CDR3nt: TGTGCCAGCAGCCGACTAGCGGGGGCACGGGATACGCAGTATTTT
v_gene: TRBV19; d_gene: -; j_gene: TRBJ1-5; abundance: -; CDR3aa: CASSIYSEVYQPQHF; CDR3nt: TGTGCCAGTAGTATTTATTCAGAGGTTTATCAGCCCCAGCATTTT
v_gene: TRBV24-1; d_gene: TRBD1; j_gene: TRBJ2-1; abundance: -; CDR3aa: CATSDGGQGTSNEQFF; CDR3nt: TGTGCCACCAGTGATGGGGGACAGGGTACTTCCAATGAGCAGTTCTTC
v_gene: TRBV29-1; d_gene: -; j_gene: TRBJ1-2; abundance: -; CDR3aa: CSVEEQELYGYTF; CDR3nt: TGCAGCGTTGAAGAACAGGAACTTTATGGCTACACCTTC
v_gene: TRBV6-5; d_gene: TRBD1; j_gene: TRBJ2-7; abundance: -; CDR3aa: CASSYSGQGAPHEQYF; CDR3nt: TGTGCCAGCAGTTACTCGGGACAGGGGGCGCCCCACGAGCAGTACTTC
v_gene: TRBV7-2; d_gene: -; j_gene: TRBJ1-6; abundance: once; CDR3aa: CASSLGGAGSPLHF; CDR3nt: TGTGCCAGCAGCTTAGGGGGCGCCGGTTCACCCCTCCACTTT
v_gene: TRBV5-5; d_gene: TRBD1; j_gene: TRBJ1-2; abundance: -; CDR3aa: CASSRDGGQNYGYTF; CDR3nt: TGTGCCAGCAGCCGCGACGGGGGACAGAACTATGGCTACACCTTC
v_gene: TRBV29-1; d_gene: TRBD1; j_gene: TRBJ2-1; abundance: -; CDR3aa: CSAPFGQGANEQFF; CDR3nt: TGCAGCGCCCCCTTCGGACAGGGGGCTAATGAGCAGTTCTTC
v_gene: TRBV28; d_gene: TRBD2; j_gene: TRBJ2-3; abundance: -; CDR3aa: CASSLGLAGGTDTQYF; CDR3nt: TGTGCCAGCAGTTTGGGACTAGCGGGGGGCACAGATACGCAGTATTTT
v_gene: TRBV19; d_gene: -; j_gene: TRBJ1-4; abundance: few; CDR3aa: CASTGLNEKLFF; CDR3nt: TGTGCCAGTACAGGTCTTAATGAAAAACTGTTTTTT
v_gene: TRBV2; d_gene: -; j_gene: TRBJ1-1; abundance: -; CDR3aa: CASSLRGTEAFF; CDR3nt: TGTGCCAGCAGTCTCCGGGGAACTGAAGCTTTCTTT
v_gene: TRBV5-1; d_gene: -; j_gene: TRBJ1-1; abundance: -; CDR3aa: CASSLEPGGRGNTEAFF; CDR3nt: TGCGCCAGCAGCTTGGAGCCCGGGGGGCGCGGGAACACTGAAGCTTTCTTT
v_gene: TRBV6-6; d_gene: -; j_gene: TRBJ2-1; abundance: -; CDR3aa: CASSSGQGVVYNEQFF; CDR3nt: TGTGCCAGCAGTTCAGGGCAGGGTGTGGTATACAATGAGCAGTTCTTC
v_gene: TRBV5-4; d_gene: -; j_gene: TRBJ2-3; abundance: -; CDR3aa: CASSFEVTDTQYF; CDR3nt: TGTGCCAGCAGCTTTGAGGTGACCGATACGCAGTATTTT
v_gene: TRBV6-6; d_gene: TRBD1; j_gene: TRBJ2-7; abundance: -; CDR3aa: CASSPQGSSYEQYF; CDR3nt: TGTGCCAGCAGCCCACAGGGGTCCTCCTACGAGCAGTACTTC
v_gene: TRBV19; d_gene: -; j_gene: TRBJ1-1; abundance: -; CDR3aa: CASSISGPGTEAFF; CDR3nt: TGTGCCAGTAGTATTTCTGGGCCGGGGACTGAAGCTTTCTTT